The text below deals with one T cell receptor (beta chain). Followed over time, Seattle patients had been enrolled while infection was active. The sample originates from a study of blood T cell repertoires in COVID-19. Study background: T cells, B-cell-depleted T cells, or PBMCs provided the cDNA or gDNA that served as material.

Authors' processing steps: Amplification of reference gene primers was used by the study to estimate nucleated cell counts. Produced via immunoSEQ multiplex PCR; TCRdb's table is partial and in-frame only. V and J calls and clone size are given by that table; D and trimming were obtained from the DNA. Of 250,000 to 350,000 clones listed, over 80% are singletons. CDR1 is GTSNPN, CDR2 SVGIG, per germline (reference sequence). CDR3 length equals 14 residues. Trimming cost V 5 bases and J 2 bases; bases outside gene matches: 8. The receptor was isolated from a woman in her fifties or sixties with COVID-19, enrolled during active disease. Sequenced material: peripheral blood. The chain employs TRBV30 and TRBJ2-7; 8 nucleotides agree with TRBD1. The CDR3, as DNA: TGTGCCTGGGCCGGGACAGGAATAGCCTACGAGCAGTACTTC. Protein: CAWAGTGIAYEQYF.